A selection of T cell receptor beta chains follows, all from one sample in a study of blood T cell repertoires in COVID-19. Produced via immunoSEQ multiplex PCR; TCRdb's table is partial and in-frame only. Of about 74,000 clones listed, under 90% are singletons. Sequenced sample: peripheral blood. These receptors all come from a human donor in a cohort sampled during active COVID-19. Both conserved end residues are part of each CDR3. Fields, in order: D gene, V gene, clone size, J gene, CDR3 protein, CDR3 DNA. The D gene is left open where the match is weak. Clone size is given for some rows only: seen once, a few or many times, or a class if the clone is expanded.

-	TRBV19	few	TRBJ1-5	CASSIASWPGNQPQHF	TGTGCCAGTAGTATAGCCTCCTGGCCAGGCAATCAGCCCCAGCATTTT
-	TRBV19	-	TRBJ1-6	CASGGGVRSYNSPLHF	TGTGCCAGTGGAGGGGGGGTACGCTCCTATAATTCACCCCTCCACTTT
-	TRBV21-1	-	TRBJ2-7	CASSKRRGSSYEQYF	TGTGCCAGCAGCAAACGGAGAGGGTCTTCCTACGAGCAGTACTTC
-	TRBV18	-	TRBJ1-2	CASSPTPLNYGYTF	TGTGCCAGCTCACCGACACCACTGAACTATGGCTACACCTTC
TRBD1	TRBV2	-	TRBJ2-2	CASSERTGRTGELFF	TGTGCCAGCAGCGAACGGACAGGTCGAACCGGGGAGCTGTTTTTT
TRBD2	TRBV2	few	TRBJ2-5	CASNRLAEETQYF	TGTGCCAGCAACCGCCTAGCGGAAGAGACCCAGTACTTC
TRBD1	TRBV9	-	TRBJ2-3	CASSDSSGGDTQYF	TGTGCCAGCAGCGACTCTTCAGGGGGAGATACGCAGTATTTT
-	TRBV5-1	-	TRBJ2-3	CASSIGTRAGDTQYF	TGCGCCAGCAGCATCGGGACTCGGGCCGGGGATACGCAGTATTTT
-	TRBV19	-	TRBJ1-1	CASSPRDSQGAFF	TGTGCCAGTAGCCCCCGTGACAGCCAAGGAGCTTTCTTT
TRBD2	TRBV27	-	TRBJ2-5	CASSRLTSGVETQYF	TGTGCCAGCAGCCGGCTGACTAGCGGGGTAGAGACCCAGTACTTC
-	TRBV11-2	-	TRBJ1-4	CASSPPWDTLGEKLFF	TGTGCCAGCAGCCCACCATGGGACACTCTTGGTGAAAAACTGTTTTTT
-	TRBV6-2/TRBV6-3	-	TRBJ1-5	CASSTGVNQPQHF	TGTGCCAGCAGTACGGGGGTTAATCAGCCCCAGCATTTT
TRBD1	TRBV5-3	-	TRBJ1-1	CARSSCGTGGNGTEAFF	TGTGCCAGAAGCTCCTGTGGGACAGGGGGCAACGGCACTGAAGCTTTCTTT
TRBD1	TRBV5-4	-	TRBJ1-2	CASSSPGQPYGYTF	TGTGCCAGCAGCTCACCGGGACAGCCCTATGGCTACACCTTC
TRBD1	TRBV6-5	-	TRBJ2-1	CASSYQTGGIHNEQFF	TGTGCCAGCAGTTACCAGACAGGGGGCATCCACAATGAGCAGTTCTTC
TRBD1	TRBV19	-	TRBJ2-7	CASSIGTGAAYEQYF	TGTGCCAGTAGTATCGGGACAGGGGCAGCCTACGAGCAGTACTTC